These T cell receptor beta chains were read from a single sample in a study of CD8 T cells in ankylosing spondylitis. TCRdb re-called the 5' RACE reads with MiXCR, one entry per CDR3 protein. The data contain about 250,000 distinct CDR3 sequences, approximately 30% of them singletons. The sequenced sample was blood, either unsorted or a sorted T cell fraction (not recorded which). These receptor sequences come from a male donor with ankylosing spondylitis or in good health (not recorded which). The CDR3 runs from the conserved cysteine through the conserved F or W. The D gene is left open where the match is weak. Clone size is given for some rows only: seen once, a few or many times, or a class if the clone is expanded.

J gene: TRBJ1-6; V gene: TRBV20-1; clone size: -; D gene: TRBD1; CDR3 protein: CSAAPGQGNSPLHF; CDR3 DNA: TGCAGTGCTGCCCCGGGACAGGGAAATTCACCCCTCCACTTT
J gene: TRBJ2-1; V gene: TRBV12-3/TRBV12-4; clone size: few; D gene: TRBD1; CDR3 protein: CASSPPNPQGAEQFF; CDR3 DNA: TGTGCCAGCAGTCCACCCAACCCCCAGGGGGCTGAGCAGTTCTTC
J gene: TRBJ1-4; V gene: TRBV27; clone size: -; D gene: -; CDR3 protein: CASRRRPQTNEKLFF; CDR3 DNA: TGTGCCAGCAGGCGTCGACCGCAGACCAATGAAAAACTGTTTTTT
J gene: TRBJ2-3; V gene: TRBV11-2; clone size: few; D gene: -; CDR3 protein: CASSLGGNTQYF; CDR3 DNA: TGTGCCAGCAGCTTAGGGGGGAATACGCAGTATTTT
J gene: TRBJ1-5; V gene: TRBV12-3/TRBV12-4; clone size: -; D gene: -; CDR3 protein: CASSLGGLGNQPQHF; CDR3 DNA: TGTGCCAGCAGTTTAGGAGGGTTGGGCAATCAGCCCCAGCATTTT
J gene: TRBJ2-1; V gene: TRBV20-1; clone size: few; D gene: TRBD2; CDR3 protein: CSARSQVVRLAGSYNEQFF; CDR3 DNA: TGCAGTGCTAGATCCCAGGTAGTCCGACTAGCGGGGTCCTACAATGAGCAGTTCTTC
J gene: TRBJ2-5; V gene: TRBV20-1; clone size: -; D gene: TRBD2; CDR3 protein: CSARTTSGELETQYF; CDR3 DNA: TGCAGTGCTCGGACGACTAGCGGGGAGCTAGAGACCCAGTACTTC
J gene: TRBJ2-3; V gene: TRBV15; clone size: -; D gene: TRBD1; CDR3 protein: CATSRNLGRGTGTTDTQYF; CDR3 DNA: TGTGCCACCAGCAGGAACCTCGGGCGAGGGACAGGGACCACAGATACGCAGTATTTT
J gene: TRBJ1-1; V gene: TRBV20-1; clone size: few; D gene: -; CDR3 protein: CSARLWSEEAFF; CDR3 DNA: TGCAGTGCTAGACTTTGGAGTGAGGAAGCTTTCTTT
J gene: TRBJ2-3; V gene: TRBV20-1; clone size: few; D gene: -; CDR3 protein: CSVGYTDTQYF; CDR3 DNA: TGCAGTGTCGGGTACACAGATACGCAGTATTTT
J gene: TRBJ2-5; V gene: TRBV30; clone size: few; D gene: TRBD1; CDR3 protein: CAWGDSLGQETQYF; CDR3 DNA: TGTGCCTGGGGGGACAGCCTGGGGCAAGAGACCCAGTACTTC
J gene: TRBJ2-1; V gene: TRBV7-6; clone size: few; D gene: -; CDR3 protein: CASSLVDSYNEQFF; CDR3 DNA: TGTGCCAGCAGCTTAGTTGACTCCTACAATGAGCAGTTCTTC
J gene: TRBJ2-7; V gene: TRBV12-3/TRBV12-4; clone size: -; D gene: -; CDR3 protein: CASSFGTNYEQYF; CDR3 DNA: TGTGCCAGCAGTTTCGGGACGAACTACGAGCAGTACTTC
J gene: TRBJ2-2; V gene: TRBV24-1; clone size: -; D gene: TRBD1; CDR3 protein: CATSDFSGGMVSDTGELFF; CDR3 DNA: TGTGCCACCAGTGATTTTTCAGGGGGCATGGTATCGGACACCGGGGAGCTGTTTTTT
J gene: TRBJ2-3; V gene: TRBV7-6; clone size: -; D gene: TRBD2; CDR3 protein: CASSLMRGGIDTQYF; CDR3 DNA: TGTGCCAGCAGCTTAATGCGGGGGGGCATTGATACGCAGTATTTT
J gene: TRBJ2-1; V gene: TRBV29-1; clone size: few; D gene: TRBD2; CDR3 protein: CSLRTSGGSSSYNEQFF; CDR3 DNA: TGCAGCCTCCGGACTAGCGGGGGGTCGAGCTCCTACAATGAGCAGTTCTTC
J gene: TRBJ1-1; V gene: TRBV2; clone size: few; D gene: -; CDR3 protein: CASAAGNTEAFF; CDR3 DNA: TGTGCCAGCGCGGCGGGGAACACTGAAGCTTTCTTT